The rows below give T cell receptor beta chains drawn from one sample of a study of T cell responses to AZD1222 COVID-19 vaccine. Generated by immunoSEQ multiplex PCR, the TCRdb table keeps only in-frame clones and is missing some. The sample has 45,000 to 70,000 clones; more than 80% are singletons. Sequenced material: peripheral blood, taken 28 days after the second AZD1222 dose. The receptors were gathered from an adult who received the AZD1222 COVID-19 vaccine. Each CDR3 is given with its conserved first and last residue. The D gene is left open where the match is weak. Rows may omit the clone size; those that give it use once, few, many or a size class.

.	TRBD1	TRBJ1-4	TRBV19	CATSIWDRGSTNEKLFF	TGTGCCACTTCGATATGGGACAGGGGTTCAACTAATGAAAAACTGTTTTTT
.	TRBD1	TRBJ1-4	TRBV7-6	CASSGTGSEKLFF	TGTGCCAGCAGCGGGACAGGAAGCGAAAAACTGTTTTTT
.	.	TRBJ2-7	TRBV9	CASSIQPGPSYEQYF	TGTGCCAGCAGCATACAACCGGGACCATCCTACGAGCAGTACTTC
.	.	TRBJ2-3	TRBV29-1	CSVEKQALTTDTQYF	TGCAGCGTTGAAAAACAGGCACTGACGACAGATACGCAGTATTTT
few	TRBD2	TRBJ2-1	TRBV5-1	CASSAAGEYSLHNEQFF	TGCGCCAGCAGCGCAGCGGGAGAATATTCCTTACACAATGAGCAGTTCTTC
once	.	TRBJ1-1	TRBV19	CASRGNTEAFF	TGTGCCAGTAGGGGGAACACTGAAGCTTTCTTT
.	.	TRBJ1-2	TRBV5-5	CASSFEGPRGDYTF	TGTGCCAGCAGCTTTGAGGGGCCAAGGGGAGACTACACCTTC
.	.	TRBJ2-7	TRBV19	CASSIWAVNEQYF	TGTGCCAGTAGTATCTGGGCAGTCAACGAGCAGTACTTC
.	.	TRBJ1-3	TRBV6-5	CASSYTGGISGNTIYF	TGTGCCAGCAGTTACACGGGGGGCATCTCTGGAAACACCATATATTTT
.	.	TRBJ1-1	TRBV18	CASQSGKNTEAFF	TGTGCCAGCCAATCCGGGAAGAACACTGAAGCTTTCTTT
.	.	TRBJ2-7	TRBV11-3	CASSRQELHYEQYF	TGTGCCAGCAGCCGACAGGAATTACACTACGAGCAGTACTTC
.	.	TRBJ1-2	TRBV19	CASSIVGNPSRGYTF	TGTGCCAGTAGTATAGTTGGGAATCCCTCTCGCGGCTACACCTTC